This TCR beta chain emerged from a study of blood T cell repertoires in COVID-19 (dated by TCRdb to the early 2020s). For the study in its entirety: Collaborator samples came from the United States, Italy and Spain and covered acute and convalescent phases of COVID-19. The material from the prospective study consisted of cDNA or gDNA derived from T cells, B-cell-depleted T cells, or PBMCs. The dataset comprised deeply sampled blood TCRbeta repertoires from subjects exposed to, actively infected with, or recovered from COVID-19. The repertoires were released in a freely available public database intended as a resource for research on the immune response to SARS-CoV-2. Samples came from the ongoing ImmuneRACE study (first 160 participants) plus 1,254 subjects from 6 global collaborators. A de-identified subject ID, COVID-19 status, age in years and sex were almost always included in the sample metadata. Where available, HLA class I and class II types were taken from metadata supplied by the sample provider and were not determined by assay-based typing. Study-level results and caveats: The quantity of clinical and demographic metadata differed by source and by participant and was supplied without curation.

One collaborating source in Seattle enrolled patients during active infection and followed them longitudinally through the course of disease. Whole blood was collected in K2EDTA tubes by collaborating institutions according to the institutions' own protocols. For TCRbeta analysis, collaborators shipped samples as frozen whole blood, isolated PBMCs, or DNA extracted from either of those sample types. As regards this clone: Its antigen remains unidentified. Base quality data are lacking; no much larger clone is found one base away.

The immunoSEQ Assay, a bias-controlled multiplex PCR, was used to amplify TCRbeta CDR3 regions from genomic DNA. The study's own analysis went as follows. Nucleated cell counts per sample were estimated from amplification of reference gene primers within the assay. To quantify the absolute abundance of each unique TCRbeta CDR3 rearrangement, sequence reads were collapsed and filtered. For each sample, productive Simpson clonality was calculated by taking the square root of Simpson's diversity index across productive rearrangements. The source is immuneACCESS, and TCRdb retained only in-frame sequences with V and J called. Part of the clones is not carried over; for the studies checked, unresolved V genes explain less than half of this, and the remainder is unexplained. The V and J calls and clone size are taken from that table; D and trimming were inferred from the DNA. This sample has some 180,000 clones in its table, and just over 90% of those were observed once. Clones ranked in the top ten supply approximately 4.6% of the sample.

From its cysteine to its phenylalanine, the CDR3 spans 14 amino acids. Kept here is only the CDR3 DNA, which spans 42 bases and is read in frame from base 1. Germline trimming amounts to 2 bases on V and 5 bases on J, with 6 as the count of junction bases outside the gene matches. From a lookup of the germline V gene, CDR1 and CDR2 are SGDLS and YYNGEE. Sequences were obtained from peripheral blood. This TCR was recovered from a man younger than 35 with COVID-19, enrolled during active disease. The chain joins TRBV9 to TRBJ2-7; TRBD2 fits 8 bases in the junction. This receptor has the CDR3 CASSVSGRGDEQYF. The bases read TGTGCCAGCAGCGTGAGCGGGAGAGGTGACGAGCAGTACTTC.